A single sample gave rise to the 25 T cell receptor beta chains below, sequenced in a study of blood T cells in healthy people across ages (dated by TCRdb to 2013 to 2016). The method was 5' RACE. For sequencing, an Illumina HiSeq 2500 was employed. A second about 6 to 11 cycle PCR used a sample-barcoded 5' primer and a J-beta primer mix. In-frame beta chains were kept once TCRdb had trimmed the public reads at Q25 with fastp and called clones with MiXCR. Rows merge per CDR3 protein into single entries with the most common DNA and genes. The sample includes 550,000 to 650,000 distinct CDR3 sequences, with about 25% observed a single time. In total, the top ten clones hold approximately 3.6% of the sample. In addition, the sample was reused for a study of T cells of mothers and their children.

Specimen: blood. These receptors all come from a boy between 2 and 10 years old in good health.

The chain combines TRBV20-1 with TRBJ2-3; D is undetermined. Germline V gene sequence: CDR1 DFQATT, CDR2 SNEGSKA (reference sequence). V was trimmed by 3 bases and J by 2 bases, leaving 9 bases between them. CDR3 length: 13 amino acids. The CDR3 loop is CSASPIHTDTQYF. CDR3 DNA sequence: TGCAGTGCTAGCCCGATTCACACAGATACGCAGTATTTT.

The rearrangement uses TRBV20-1 and TRBJ1-1, with 8 positions matching TRBD1. The CDR3 loop spans 13 amino acids. The germline V gene encodes CDR1 DFQATT and CDR2 SNEGSKA (reference sequence). The junction had 3 bases not matched to a gene; V was cut back by 3 bases and J by 3 bases. CDR3 DNA sequence: TGCAGTGCTAGGGGCAGGGGGCACACTGAAGCTTTCTTT. Translated: CSARGRGHTEAFF.

This chain links TRBV4-1 with TRBJ2-5; D may be TRBD1 or TRBD2 (5 bases each). CDR1 is MGHRA, CDR2 YSYEKL, per germline. CDR3 length: 15 residues. V was cut by 0 bases and J by 2 bases, with 10 bases left in between. CDR3 loop: CASSQEGVNQETQYF. CDR3 sequence (DNA): TGCGCCAGCAGCCAAGAGGGGGTGAATCAAGAGACCCAGTACTTC.

This clonotype has only a few counts. The chain links TRBV6-2 or TRBV6-3 to TRBJ2-6; no reliable D call. Trimming stripped 6 bases from V and 0 bases from J, with 12 bases between. CDR3 length: 16 amino acids. Per the germline V gene, CDR1 is MNHEY and CDR2 is SVGEGT. The CDR3: CASRIPGRSGANVLTF. The CDR3 region has the DNA TGTGCCAGCAGAATCCCAGGACGCTCTGGGGCCAACGTCCTGACTTTC.

J is TRBJ1-5 and V is TRBV30; D is ambiguous. Germline V gene data show CDR1 as GTSNPN and CDR2 as SVGIG (reference sequence). Trimming removed 4 bases from V and 9 bases from J, with 13 bases in between. CDR3 length equals 12 residues. CDR3 DNA: TGTGCCTGGACAGGTGGTGGAGGGCCCCAGCATTTT. It yields the protein CAWTGGGGPQHF. Looking up the rest from reference TRBV30 and TRBJ1-5 gives the full variable domain: SQTIHQWPATLVQPVGSPLSLECTVEGTSNPNLYWYRQAAGRGLQLLFYSVGIGQISSEVPQNLSASRPQDRQFILSSKKLLLSDSGFYLCAWTGGGGPQHFGDGTRLSIL.

Comment on this clonotype: One junction end does not reproduce the germline sequence, and a read error may be involved. The chain employs TRBV7-9 and TRBJ2-7; D gene ambiguous. Germline-derived CDR1 and CDR2 are SEHNR and FQNEAQ (reference sequence). The CDR3 totals 12 residues. The CDR3 loop is CASSRQSHEQHF. The CDR3 DNA is TGTGCCAGCAGTCGGCAGAGCCACGAGCAGCACTTC.

In DNA, the CDR3 is TGTGCCAGCAGTGGGGGGGTCCTTCAGCCCCAGCATTTT. This codes for CASSGGVLQPQHF. J is TRBJ1-5 and V is TRBV27; D is possibly TRBD1 (5 bases). Deletions cut 5 bases from V and 6 bases from J, with 11 bases between. The germline V gene encodes CDR1 MNHEY and CDR2 SMNVEV (reference sequence). This CDR3 region has 13 residues.

This clonotype has just a few counts. The V gene is TRBV7-6, the J gene TRBJ2-3, with 9 bases fitting TRBD2. The V gene end was trimmed by 5 bases and the J gene end by 2 bases; junction bases not matched to a gene: 11. CDR1 and CDR2 from the germline V gene are SGHVS and FNYEAQ. CDR3 length equals 17 residues. The CDR3 coding sequence is TGTGCCAGCAGCACACCGACTAGCGGATTTCACACAGATACGCAGTATTTT. Translating it yields CASSTPTSGFHTDTQYF. The variable domain in full, with the rest retrieved from reference TRBV7-6 and TRBJ2-3, is GAGVSQSPRYKVTKRGQDVALRCDPISGHVSLYWYRQALGQGPEFLTYFNYEAQQDKSGLPNDRFSAERPEGSISTLTIQRTEQRDSAMYRCASSTPTSGFHTDTQYFGPGTRLTVL.

This clonotype was seen a few times. The chain combines TRBV28 with TRBJ1-2, with a possible D match to TRBD1 (5 bases). V was cut by 5 bases and J by 6 bases, with 13 bases left in between. The CDR3 loop spans 13 amino acids. Germline-derived CDR1 and CDR2 are MDHEN and SYDVKM. CDR3 DNA sequence: TGTGCCAGCAGTCCAGGGACCGTCAATGGCTACACCTTC. Translated, it gives CASSPGTVNGYTF.

V gene TRBV6-1 combines with J gene TRBJ1-2, with a weak D call TRBD1 (5 bases). CDR3 length: 13 residues. Germline CDR1 and CDR2: MNHNS and SASEGT. Trimming took off 3 bases at V and 4 bases at J, with 9 bases between the two ends. The chain's CDR3 is CASSDRGPYGYTF. The CDR3 DNA reads TGTGCCAGCAGTGATCGGGGACCCTATGGCTACACCTTC.

This clonotype was counted between two and nine times. The rearrangement uses TRBV29-1 and TRBJ1-2; tentative D call: TRBD1 (5 bases). The germline V gene encodes CDR1 SQVTM and CDR2 ANQGSEA. This CDR3 comprises 13 residues. V lost 6 bases and J lost 6, with 17 bases in between. CDR3 sequence reads: CSVRGTRSNGYTF. Here the CDR3 DNA reads TGCAGCGTCCGGGGGACCCGGAGTAATGGCTACACCTTC.

The table lists this clonotype with a few counts. This chain connects TRBV6-2 or TRBV6-3 to TRBJ2-1, with 7 bases matching TRBD2. Per germline, CDR1 MNHEY and CDR2 SVGEGT. CDR3 size: 15 residues. The V segment lost 5 bases and the J segment 6 bases; nucleotides outside the gene matches: 10. CDR3 nucleotides: TGTGCCAGCAGTATGGTCGGGAGGTTCGGCAATGAGCAGTTCTTC. Protein sequence: CASSMVGRFGNEQFF.

The V call is TRBV20-1, the J call TRBJ2-4; D perhaps matches TRBD1 (5 bases). V was shortened by 6 bases and J by 4 bases, with 16 bases between the two germline ends. This CDR3 region has 14 residues. Germline CDR1 DFQATT, CDR2 SNEGSKA (reference sequence). Here the CDR3 reads CSASRGRSKNIQYF. In DNA form, the CDR3 reads TGCAGTGCCTCAAGGGGCAGGAGTAAAAACATTCAGTACTTC.

The gene calls are TRBV30 and TRBJ2-5, with D possibly matching TRBD1 (6 bases). Per germline, CDR1 GTSNPN and CDR2 SVGIG (reference sequence). Trimming removed 3 bases at V and 2 bases at J, with 13 bases between. The CDR3 sequence is 14 residues long. For the CDR3, the DNA is TGTGCCTGGAGGCCCACAGGGCAACAAGAGACCCAGTACTTC. Its protein is CAWRPTGQQETQYF. The entire variable domain, with the rest obtained from reference TRBV30 and TRBJ2-5, is as follows: SQTIHQWPATLVQPVGSPLSLECTVEGTSNPNLYWYRQAAGRGLQLLFYSVGIGQISSEVPQNLSASRPQDRQFILSSKKLLLSDSGFYLCAWRPTGQQETQYFGPGTRLLVL.

This sequence joins TRBV6-6 and TRBJ2-7; D is perhaps TRBD1 or TRBD2 (6 bases each). V lost 5 bases and J 1 base, leaving 15 bases between the germline ends. This CDR3 is 15 amino acids long. In germline, CDR1 is MNHNY, CDR2 SVGAGI (reference sequence). CDR3 in DNA: TGTGCCAGCAGTCCCCCGGGGGCCCTTTCCTACGAGCAGTACTTC. Translated, it gives CASSPPGALSYEQYF.

This clonotype occurred many times. The V call is TRBV10-3, the J call TRBJ2-3; 10 nucleotides align to TRBD2. The V gene end was trimmed by 11 bases and the J gene end by 1 base; junction bases not matched to a gene: 3. This CDR3 is 13 amino acids long. The V gene's germline CDR1 is ENHRY and CDR2 SYGVKD. For the CDR3, the DNA is TGTGCCGTCGGACTAGCGGGCACAGATACGCAGTATTTT. Translated: CAVGLAGTDTQYF.

This clonotype was observed a handful of times. V usage is TRBV3-1 and J usage is TRBJ2-1, with a weak D call TRBD2 (7 bases). CDR1 LGHDT and CDR2 YNNKEL come from the germline V gene (reference sequence). Deletions cut 7 bases from V and 3 bases from J, with 19 bases between. This CDR3 is built from 16 residues. The CDR3 coding sequence is TGTGCCAGCACCCTAGGAGGGGGGGACGTCTACAATGAGCAGTTCTTC. It is translated as CASTLGGGDVYNEQFF.

This clonotype showed up just a few times. This rearrangement joins TRBV20-1 to TRBJ1-2; TRBD1 matches at 12 bases. Germline-derived CDR1 and CDR2 are DFQATT and SNEGSKA (reference sequence). The CDR3 spans 15 residues. Germline trimming cut 4 bases from V and 3 bases from J; bases unmatched to any gene: 6. This CDR3 is CSATSGTGGYYGYTF. CDR3 bases: TGCAGTGCTACCTCCGGGACAGGGGGCTACTATGGCTACACCTTC.

This chain connects TRBV29-1 to TRBJ2-2, with a possible D match to TRBD1 (6 bases). V lost 5 bases, J lost 0 bases, and 16 bases lay in between. Germline CDR1 reads SQVTM; CDR2 reads ANQGSEA. This CDR3 region has 16 residues. CDR3 sequence: CSVRYLQGSNTGELFF. CDR3 sequence (DNA): TGCAGCGTTCGATACCTACAGGGATCGAACACCGGGGAGCTGTTTTTT.

The chain uses TRBV19 and TRBJ2-4; TRBD1 is a possible D gene (5 bases). Germline V CDR1 and CDR2: LNHDA, SQIVND (reference sequence). Trimming cost V 5 bases and J 3 bases, with 8 bases left between them. This CDR3 has 13 amino acids. In DNA, the CDR3 is TGTGCCAGTAGTCAGGGTGACAAAAACATTCAGTACTTC. Amino acid sequence: CASSQGDKNIQYF.

The V gene is TRBV5-1, the J gene TRBJ1-2; 11 bases are a match to TRBD1. V was clipped by 2 bases and J by 12 bases; unmatched bases: 6. Germline V gene sequence: CDR1 SGHRS, CDR2 YFSETQ. This CDR3 region has 13 residues. The CDR3 nucleotides are TGCGCCAGCAGCTTTTCGGACAGGGGGCATAACACCTTC. Amino acid sequence: CASSFSDRGHNTF.

The chain links TRBV20-1 to TRBJ2-1, with TRBD2 matching 8 bases. The CDR3 runs to 15 residues. The trim removed 3 bases at V and 2 bases at J, leaving 6 bases unmatched. Germline V CDR1 and CDR2: DFQATT, SNEGSKA (reference sequence). This CDR3 reads CSASKLADAYNEQFF. CDR3 DNA sequence: TGCAGTGCTAGCAAACTAGCGGATGCCTACAATGAGCAGTTCTTC.

The rearrangement links TRBV20-1 to TRBJ2-7, with 11 bases lining up with TRBD2. CDR1 is DFQATT and CDR2 is SNEGSKA in the germline V gene (reference sequence). This CDR3 is 15 amino acids long. The V and J ends lost 1 base and 7 bases, in that order; junction bases with no gene match: 9. The CDR3 reads CSARGLIAGGREQYF. CDR3 coding DNA: TGCAGTGCTAGAGGTTTAATAGCGGGGGGGCGGGAGCAGTACTTC.

The chain couples TRBV14 to TRBJ2-1; D uncertain. This CDR3 is 14 amino acids long. With 9 bases removed from V and 2 bases from J, the gap between germline ends came to 14 bases. The germline CDR1 and CDR2 sequences are SGHDN and FVKESK. In DNA form, the CDR3 reads TGTGCCAGTAATAGACATGGAACCTACAATGAGCAGTTCTTC. Its protein product is CASNRHGTYNEQFF. The complete variable domain, with remaining parts taken from reference TRBV14 and TRBJ2-1, reads EAGVTQFPSHSVIEKGQTVTLRCDPISGHDNLYWYRRVMGKEIKFLLHFVKESKQDESGMPNNRFLAERTGGTYSTLKVQPAELEDSGVYFCASNRHGTYNEQFFGPGTRLTVL.

This clonotype has only a few counts. This chain links TRBV10-3 with TRBJ2-7, with D perhaps matching TRBD2 (7 bases). Germline V lookup: CDR1 ENHRY, CDR2 SYGVKD. This CDR3 is built from 12 residues. The V end was cut by 11 bases, the J end by 6 bases, with 17 bases between. CDR3 protein: CAVQGGDREQYF. As DNA, the CDR3 is TGTGCCGTACAGGGAGGGGATCGCGAGCAGTACTTC.